This T cell receptor (beta chain) was documented in a study of blood T cell repertoires in COVID-19 (dated by TCRdb to about 2020). Some background on the complete study: The collaborator samples originated in the United States, Italy and Spain and spanned the acute and convalescent phases of COVID-19. The prospective study material was composed of cDNA or gDNA derived from T cells, B-cell-depleted T cells, or PBMCs. Subjects who had been exposed to COVID-19, were actively infected with it, or had recovered from it provided the deeply sampled blood TCRbeta repertoires that made up the dataset. A freely available public database, intended as a resource for researchers studying the immune response to SARS-CoV-2, is where the repertoires were released. The samples were drawn from the first 160 participants of the ongoing ImmuneRACE study and from some 1,300 subjects provided by 6 global collaborators. Sample metadata almost always included a de-identified subject ID, COVID-19 status, age in years and sex. Where available, HLA class I and class II types were obtained from metadata supplied by the sample provider rather than from assay-based typing.

The immunoSEQ Assay, a bias-controlled multiplex PCR, was used to amplify TCRbeta CDR3 regions from genomic DNA. The authors processed their data as follows. The number of nucleated cells in each sample was estimated from the amplification of reference gene primers within the assay. Sequence reads were collapsed and filtered to measure the absolute abundance of every unique TCRbeta CDR3 rearrangement. For each sample, productive Simpson clonality was calculated as the square root of Simpson's diversity index across productive rearrangements. Entries here come from immuneACCESS through TCRdb and include only in-frame sequences with V and J called. Some clones fail to appear in such tables; in the studies checked, an unresolved V gene covers under half of the shortfall, and the cause of the remainder is unknown. The DNA gave D and trimming, while V, J and clone size come from that table. The sample data list roughly 220,000 clones, and roughly 84% of these were observed just once. Approximately 6.2% of the sample is held by the ten biggest clonotypes.

Reading from cysteine to phenylalanine, the CDR3 counts 13 amino acids. Of the read, only the CDR3 DNA is kept; its 39 bases are in frame from base 1. Participants in the prospective study were aged roughly 18 to 100 years, lived in about two dozen United States geographic areas, and enrolled through a virtual design. In the prospective study, participants were assigned to cohorts based on the clinical history participants reported in a screening survey and a study questionnaire. For ImmuneRACE Cohort 3, a participant was defined as recovered based on two consecutive negative NP/OP PCR tests, clearance by a healthcare professional, or resolution of symptoms. Each participant in the prospective study had whole blood, serum and a nasopharyngeal or oropharyngeal swab collected by mobile phlebotomists. Over a roughly 2-month period, participants in the prospective study had the option of providing additional blood draws and questionnaires. Prospective study blood samples were shipped either frozen or at room temperature before DNA extraction.

Study-wide conclusions, independent of this receptor: The quantity of clinical and demographic metadata differed by source and by participant and was supplied without curation.

Comment on this clone: Its specific antigen is unknown. Nothing much larger sits one base from this clone, and base qualities are not available.

The rearranged segments are TRBV21-1 and TRBJ2-5; the table names TRBD2, a call not compared with the DNA. TRBV21-1 is noted as a pseudogene. This TCR derives from a woman aged 40 to 55 who had recovered from COVID-19. Sequences were obtained from PBMCs or T cells enriched from blood (not recorded which). The CDR3 region reads CASSCGSRETQYF. At the DNA level, the sequence is TGTGCCAGCAGCTGCGGGAGCCGAGAGACCCAGTACTTC.